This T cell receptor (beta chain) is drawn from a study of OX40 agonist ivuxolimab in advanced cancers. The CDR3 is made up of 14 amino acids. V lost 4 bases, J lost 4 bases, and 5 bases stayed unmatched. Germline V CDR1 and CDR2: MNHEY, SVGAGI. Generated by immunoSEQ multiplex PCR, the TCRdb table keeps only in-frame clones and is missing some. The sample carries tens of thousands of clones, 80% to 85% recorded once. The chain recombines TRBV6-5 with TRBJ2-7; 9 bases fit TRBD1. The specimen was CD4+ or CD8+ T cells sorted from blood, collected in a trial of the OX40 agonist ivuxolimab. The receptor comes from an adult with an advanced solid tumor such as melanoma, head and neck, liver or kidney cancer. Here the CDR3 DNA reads TGTGCCAGCAGTTTTCGGACAGGGGCTTACGAGCAGTACTTC. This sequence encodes CASSFRTGAYEQYF.